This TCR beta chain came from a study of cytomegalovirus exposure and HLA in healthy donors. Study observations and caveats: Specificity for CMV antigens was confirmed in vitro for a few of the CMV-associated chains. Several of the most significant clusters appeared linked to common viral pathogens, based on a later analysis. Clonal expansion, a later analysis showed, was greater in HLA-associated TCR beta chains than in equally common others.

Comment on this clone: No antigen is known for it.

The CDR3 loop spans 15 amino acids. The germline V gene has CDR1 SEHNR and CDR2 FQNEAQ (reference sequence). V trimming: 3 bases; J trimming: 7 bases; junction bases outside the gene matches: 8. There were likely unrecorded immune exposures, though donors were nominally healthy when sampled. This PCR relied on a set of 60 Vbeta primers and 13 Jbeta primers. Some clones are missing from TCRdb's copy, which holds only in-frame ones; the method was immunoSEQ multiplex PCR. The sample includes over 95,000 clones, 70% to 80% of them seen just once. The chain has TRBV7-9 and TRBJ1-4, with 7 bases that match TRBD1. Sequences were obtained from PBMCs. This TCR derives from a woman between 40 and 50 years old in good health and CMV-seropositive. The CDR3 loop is CASSFRQGRGEKLFF. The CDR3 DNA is TGTGCCAGCAGCTTTCGACAGGGACGGGGTGAAAAACTGTTTTTT.